In this sample, the clone carrying this T cell receptor beta chain turned up once. Extracted from the samples, RNA was reverse transcribed into cDNA to serve as the sequencing template. The assay was immunoSEQ multiplex PCR, and TCRdb's table has in-frame clones only and misses some. The top ten hold more than 12% of the sample, which has about 150,000 clones, over 70% seen once. The data belong to a study of CD8+ T cells in alopecia areata. Here the sequenced sample was CD8+ T cells sorted from blood, taken at week 0. The receptor was derived from a human donor with alopecia areata.

The DNA for the CDR3 is TGTGCCAGCAGTTACGGTCCCCCCAACACCGGGGAGCTGTTTTTT. It codes for CASSYGPPNTGELFF. The V gene is TRBV6-5, the J gene TRBJ2-2; D is uncertain. The CDR3 runs 15 residues. V lost 2 bases, J lost 2 bases, and 9 bases lay in between. Germline CDR1 MNHEY, CDR2 SVGAGI.